This T cell receptor (beta chain) stems from a study of blood T cell repertoires in COVID-19. Germline loops: CDR1 MDHEN, CDR2 SYDVKM. There are 17 residues in the CDR3. The J segment lost 1 base and the V segment lost 3 bases, leaving 10 bases of the junction unmatched. Clones were sequenced by immunoSEQ multiplex PCR, and TCRdb holds only the in-frame ones, with some missing. The sample lists approximately 300,000 clones; 90% were seen once. The age range of participants was roughly 18 to 90 years, with residence in 20 to 25 US areas. Categorization into cohorts depended on clinical history that participants reported. Someone with COVID-19 had been met by exposed participants within 2 weeks before study entry.

The sample was PBMCs or T cells enriched from blood (not recorded which). This TCR was sampled from a woman aged 25 to 45 who had been exposed to COVID-19. V and J are TRBV28 and TRBJ2-3; TRBD1 matches 7 bases. The CDR3 DNA is TGTGCCAGCAGTTTCACTACAGGGGAAGTTGGCACAGATACGCAGTATTTT. Its protein is CASSFTTGEVGTDTQYF.